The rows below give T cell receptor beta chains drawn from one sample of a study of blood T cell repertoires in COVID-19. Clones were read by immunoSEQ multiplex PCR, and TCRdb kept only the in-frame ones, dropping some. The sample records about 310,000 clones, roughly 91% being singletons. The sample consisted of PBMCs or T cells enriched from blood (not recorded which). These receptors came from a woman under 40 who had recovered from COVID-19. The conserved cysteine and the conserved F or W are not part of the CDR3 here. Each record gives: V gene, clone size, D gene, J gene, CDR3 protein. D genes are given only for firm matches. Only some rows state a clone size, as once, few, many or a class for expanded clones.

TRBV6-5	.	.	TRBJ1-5	ASSYSKLSNQPQH
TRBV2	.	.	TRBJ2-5	ASSEVGAISSETQY
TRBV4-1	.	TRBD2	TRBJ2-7	ASSQPGLAGGSYEQY
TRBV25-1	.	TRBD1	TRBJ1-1	ASSARGRTEAF
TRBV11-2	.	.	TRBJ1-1	ASSSPGQRNTEAF
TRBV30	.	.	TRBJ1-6	AGRVGDYSPLH
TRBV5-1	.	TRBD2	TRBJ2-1	ASSPLAGVDNEQF
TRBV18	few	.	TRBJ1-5	ASSSATRYSNQPQH
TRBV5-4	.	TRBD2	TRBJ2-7	ASSLAGTRPYEQY
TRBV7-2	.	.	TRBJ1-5	ASSLRVGNQPQH
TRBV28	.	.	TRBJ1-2	ASRTRFDGYT
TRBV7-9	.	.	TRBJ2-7	ASSSYYEQY
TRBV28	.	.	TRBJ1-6	ASSSLAGVIGNSPLH